The rows below give T cell receptor beta chains drawn from one sample of a study of ipilimumab plus nivolumab after autologous stem cell transplantation. The method was immunoSEQ multiplex PCR; TCRdb's version includes in-frame clones alone and lacks a portion of them. This sample has about 9,500 clones; around 70% occur once, and the top ten carry roughly a sixth. The sample consisted of PBMCs, taken in a trial of ipilimumab plus nivolumab as post-transplant consolidation. These receptors all stem from a female donor with multiple myeloma. Each CDR3 is given with its conserved first and last residue. Fields, in order: J gene, D gene, V gene, clone size, CDR3 DNA, CDR3 protein. The D gene is left open where the match is weak. The size entry is marked missing in some rows and otherwise reads once, few, many or a size class.

>TRBJ2-1|TRBD2|TRBV7-2|.
TGTGCCAGCAGCTCTCCTAGCGGGAGATCCTACAATGAGCAGTTCTTC
CASSSPSGRSYNEQFF
>TRBJ2-7|.|TRBV28|.
TGTGCCAGCAGTTACGGCAAATCCTACGAGCAGTACTTC
CASSYGKSYEQYF
>TRBJ1-2|.|TRBV19|.
TGTGCCAGTAGTATGTTAACCGGGGACTATGGCTACACCTTC
CASSMLTGDYGYTF
>TRBJ1-6|.|TRBV11-2|.
TGTGCCAGCAGCTTAGGGACGGAGAATTCACCCCTCCACTTT
CASSLGTENSPLHF
>TRBJ2-5|.|TRBV14|few
TGTGCCAGCAGCCAAGATCGGATGCTGGAGACCCAGTACTTC
CASSQDRMLETQYF
>TRBJ2-2|.|TRBV5-6|.
TGTGCCAGCAGCTTGGTTGGGGGCGCGGTCGGGGAGCTGTTTTTT
CASSLVGGAVGELFF
>TRBJ2-2|.|TRBV27|.
TGTGCCAGCAGTTTTCCCAGCACCGGGGAGCTGTTTTTT
CASSFPSTGELFF
>TRBJ2-1|TRBD1|TRBV28|.
TGTGCCAGCAGTAGGACAGGGAGCTCCTACAATGAGCAGTTCTTC
CASSRTGSSYNEQFF
>TRBJ2-1|.|TRBV7-8|.
TGTGCCAGCAGGAATCTGGGGGACCTAGGTGAGCAGTTCTTC
CASRNLGDLGEQFF
>TRBJ2-7|.|TRBV9|.
TGTGCCAGCAGCACCCGACCCTCCTACGAGCAGTACTTC
CASSTRPSYEQYF
>TRBJ2-4|.|TRBV28|.
TGTGCCAGCAGTTTTGTTGCGGGTTACATTCAGTACTTC
CASSFVAGYIQYF
>TRBJ1-5|TRBD1|TRBV11-1|.
TGTGCCAGCAGCTTAGAGGGGGCAGGTCAGCCCCAGCATTTT
CASSLEGAGQPQHF
>TRBJ2-5|.|TRBV18|.
TGTGCCAGCTCAAGCCGGACAGAAGAGACCCAGTACTTC
CASSSRTEETQYF
>TRBJ1-1|.|TRBV13|.
TGTGCCAGCAGCCCACTGCCGGGGGCGGACACTGAAGCTTTCTTT
CASSPLPGADTEAFF
>TRBJ2-5|TRBD2|TRBV9|once
TGTGCCAGCAGCGTAAAAGAGACTAGCGGAGCGATGGCCCAGTACTTC
CASSVKETSGAMAQYF